This TCR beta chain emerged from a study of blood T cell repertoires in COVID-19. Study context: Acute and convalescent COVID-19 samples came from the United States, Italy and Spain. In each case, the material was cDNA or gDNA derived from T cells, B-cell-depleted T cells, or PBMCs.

Germline CDR1 WSHSY, CDR2 SAAADI. Trimming pared 7 bases from V and 4 bases from J, leaving 11 bases between. This CDR3 comprises 13 residues. Original analysis: From reference gene primer amplification, estimates of nucleated cell counts were derived. The data were produced by immunoSEQ multiplex PCR, yet TCRdb's version contains in-frame clones alone and is incomplete. D and trimming were read from the DNA, whereas the V and J calls and clone size are those reported in that table. The table shows 30,000 or so clones, with 65% to 70% occurring only once. The chain couples TRBV10-2 to TRBJ2-1; TRBD1 might be the D (5 bases). The clonotype was recovered from a human donor in a cohort sampled during active COVID-19. Source material: peripheral blood. CDR3 in amino acids: CASKVTGYNEQFF. The CDR3 DNA reads as TGCGCCAGCAAGGTTACAGGTTACAATGAGCAGTTCTTC.